Listed below are T cell receptor beta chains from one sample, sequenced in a study of cytomegalovirus exposure and HLA in healthy donors. Sequencing was performed with immunoSEQ multiplex PCR; in TCRdb, only in-frame clones are kept and a portion is missing. The sample includes almost 200,000 clones, 79% of them seen just once. The source material was PBMCs. Source of these receptors: a male donor in good health and CMV-seropositive. Both conserved end residues are part of each CDR3. D genes are given only for firm matches.

v_gene: TRBV11-1
j_gene: TRBJ2-1
len: 15
d_gene: TRBD2
CDR3nt: TGTGCCAGCAGTTTGGGAGGGTTCTCCTACAATGAGCAGTTCTTC
CDR3aa: CASSLGGFSYNEQFF

v_gene: TRBV5-1
j_gene: TRBJ2-7
len: 15
d_gene: .
CDR3nt: TGCGCCAGCAGCCCCCCCCCAGGGGGGAGCTACGAGCAGTACTTC
CDR3aa: CASSPPPGGSYEQYF

v_gene: TRBV5-4
j_gene: TRBJ1-5
len: 15
d_gene: TRBD1
CDR3nt: TGTGCCAGCAGCTCCTCCGGGACAGGGGATCAGCCCCAGCATTTT
CDR3aa: CASSSSGTGDQPQHF

v_gene: TRBV19
j_gene: TRBJ2-5
len: 17
d_gene: TRBD2
CDR3nt: TGTGCCAGTAGTATGGGACTAGCGGGAGGGGGACAAGAGACCCAGTACTTC
CDR3aa: CASSMGLAGGGQETQYF

v_gene: TRBV7-8
j_gene: TRBJ2-2
len: 16
d_gene: TRBD1
CDR3nt: TGTGCCAGCAGCGCCCGATGGGACAGTATCACCGGGGAGCTGTTTTTT
CDR3aa: CASSARWDSITGELFF

v_gene: TRBV5-5
j_gene: TRBJ1-2
len: 14
d_gene: TRBD1
CDR3nt: TGTGCCAGCAGCTGGGACAGCATATACTATGGCTACACCTTC
CDR3aa: CASSWDSIYYGYTF

v_gene: TRBV28
j_gene: TRBJ2-7
len: 15
d_gene: TRBD2
CDR3nt: TGTGCCAGCAGTTTATTTTCTAGCGGAACCTACGAGCAGTACTTC
CDR3aa: CASSLFSSGTYEQYF

v_gene: TRBV19
j_gene: TRBJ1-5
len: 12
d_gene: .
CDR3nt: TGTGCCAGTAGTATGCGGGGTCAGCCCCAGCATTTT
CDR3aa: CASSMRGQPQHF

v_gene: TRBV19
j_gene: TRBJ1-1
len: 13
d_gene: .
CDR3nt: TGTGCCAGTAGCCTCCAGAAGAACACTGAAGCTTTCTTT
CDR3aa: CASSLQKNTEAFF

v_gene: TRBV7-8
j_gene: TRBJ2-1
len: 13
d_gene: TRBD2
CDR3nt: TGTGCCAGCAGCGGGAGAGCGGGATATGAGCAGTTCTTC
CDR3aa: CASSGRAGYEQFF

v_gene: TRBV11-2
j_gene: TRBJ2-1
len: 15
d_gene: TRBD2
CDR3nt: TGTGCCAGCAGCCAACTAGCGGGACGTATCAATGAGCAGTTCTTC
CDR3aa: CASSQLAGRINEQFF